The sequence of this T cell receptor (beta chain) was determined in a study of beta chain features in type 1 diabetes. Sequenced material consisted of expressed TCRB transcripts (all of the isolated RNA was reverse transcribed). Repertoires were generated with immunoSEQ multiplex PCR, while TCRdb's copy carries only in-frame clones and drops some. The table has fewer than 650,000 clones, roughly a sixth seen once. Study-wide findings and caveats: Patients with type 1 diabetes showed fewer VDJ junction insertions and more deletions.

V was clipped by 4 bases and J by 7 bases; unmatched bases: 7. The germline V gene encodes CDR1 SGHNT and CDR2 YYREEE (reference sequence). This CDR3 contains 14 residues. Only a few counts were recorded for this clone. Antigen specificity is unknown. This clonotype was obtained from a man younger than 30 in good health. Specimen: naive CD4+ T cells from blood. The chain combines TRBV5-4 with TRBJ1-2; 10 bases are shared with TRBD1. CDR3 DNA: TGTGCCAGCAGCGGTGGGACAGGGGTTGCTGGCTACACCTTC. Encoded protein: CASSGGTGVAGYTF.